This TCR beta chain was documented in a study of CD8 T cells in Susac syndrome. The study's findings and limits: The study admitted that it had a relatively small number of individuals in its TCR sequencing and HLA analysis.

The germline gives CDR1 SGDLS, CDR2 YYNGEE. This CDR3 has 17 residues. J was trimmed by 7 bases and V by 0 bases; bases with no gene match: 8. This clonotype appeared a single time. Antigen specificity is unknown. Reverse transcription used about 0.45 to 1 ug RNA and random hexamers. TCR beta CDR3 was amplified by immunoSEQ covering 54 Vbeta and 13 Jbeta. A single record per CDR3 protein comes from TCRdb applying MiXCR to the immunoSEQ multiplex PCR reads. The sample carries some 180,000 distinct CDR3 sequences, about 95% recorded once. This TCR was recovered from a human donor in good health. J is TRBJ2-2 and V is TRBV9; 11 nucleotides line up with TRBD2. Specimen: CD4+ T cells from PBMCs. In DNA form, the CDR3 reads TGTGCCAGCAGCGTAGTTTCTAGCGGGAGGCTTGGCGGGGAGCTGTTTTTT. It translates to CASSVVSSGRLGGELFF. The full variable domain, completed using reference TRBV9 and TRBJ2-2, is DSGVTQTPKHLITATGQRVTLRCSPRSGDLSVYWYQQSLDQGLQFLIQYYNGEERAKGNILERFSAQQFPDLHSELNLSSLELGDSALYFCASSVVSSGRLGGELFFGEGSRLTVL.